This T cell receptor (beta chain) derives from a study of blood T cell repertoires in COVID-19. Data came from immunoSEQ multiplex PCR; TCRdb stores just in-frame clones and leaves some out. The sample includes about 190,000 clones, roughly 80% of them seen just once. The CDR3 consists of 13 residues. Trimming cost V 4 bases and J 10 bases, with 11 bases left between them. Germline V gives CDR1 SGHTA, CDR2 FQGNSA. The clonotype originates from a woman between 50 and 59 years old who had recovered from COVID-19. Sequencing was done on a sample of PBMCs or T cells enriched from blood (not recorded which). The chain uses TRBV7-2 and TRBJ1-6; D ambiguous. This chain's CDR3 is CASSSYTDSPLHF. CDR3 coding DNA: TGTGCCAGCAGCTCTTACACAGACTCACCCCTCCACTTT.